The 25 T cell receptor beta chains below were found in one sample sequenced in a study of blood T cell repertoires in COVID-19. TCRdb's copy holds only in-frame clones and misses some; the assay was immunoSEQ multiplex PCR. The sample records over 300,000 clones, approximately 82% being singletons. The sequencing sample was made of peripheral blood. The receptors stem from a woman aged 45-65 years with acute or convalescent COVID-19.

This clone appeared a single time. This chain connects TRBV9 to TRBJ1-1; possible D gene TRBD1, 6 bases. The CDR3 runs to 12 residues. Trimming pared 3 bases from V and 11 bases from J, leaving 14 bases between. Germline CDR1 and CDR2: SGDLS and YYNGEE. This CDR3 is CASSEGDLAAFF. Written as DNA, the CDR3 is TGTGCCAGCAGCGAGGGGGACCTTGCTGCTTTCTTT.

This chain uses TRBV9 with TRBJ2-1, with a possible D match to TRBD1 (5 bases). Germline CDR1 reads SGDLS; CDR2 reads YYNGEE. Trimming removed 2 bases from V and 9 bases from J, with 15 bases in between. The CDR3 extends over 14 amino acids. CDR3 sequence (DNA): TGTGCCAGCAGCGTCACCTCCAGGGTCACTGAGCAGTTCTTC. Its translation is CASSVTSRVTEQFF.

This rearrangement joins TRBV30 to TRBJ1-5; 8 bases are a match to TRBD1. Germline CDR1 GTSNPN, CDR2 SVGIG (reference sequence). The trim removed 1 base at V and 6 bases at J, leaving 5 bases unmatched. The CDR3 is made up of 14 amino acids. As DNA, the CDR3 is TGTGCCTGGAGTGGAGGGACAGGCGGTCAGCCCCAGCATTTT. This codes for CAWSGGTGGQPQHF.

With respect to this clone: The CDR3 carries no conserved terminal phenylalanine or tryptophan, so it likely arises from a read error. Because the CDR3's place on the DNA is in doubt, the DNA is left out and the CDR3 is given as listed by TCRdb. The gene calls are TRBV20-1 and TRBJ2-4; the D call TRBD2 from the table was never checked on the DNA. Per the germline V gene, CDR1 is DFQATT and CDR2 is SNEGSKA (reference sequence). Counting both end residues, the CDR3 totals 11 amino acids. This CDR3 is CSASSSGLVTL.

Concerning this clone itself: Other nucleotide sequences in the sample specify the same CDR3. This chain uses TRBV30 with TRBJ1-5; tentatively, D is TRBD1 (5 bases). CDR1 is GTSNPN and CDR2 is SVGIG in the germline V gene (reference sequence). The CDR3 contains 13 residues. V was clipped by 0 bases and J by 4 bases, with 7 bases between them. The CDR3 spells CAWSVRGNQPQHF. In DNA, the CDR3 is TGTGCCTGGAGTGTACGGGGGAATCAGCCCCAGCATTTT.

The gene calls are TRBV5-1 and TRBJ1-1; 10 bases line up with TRBD1. The V gene's germline CDR1 is SGHRS and CDR2 YFSETQ. The CDR3 runs to 14 residues. Trimming at V came to 4 bases and at J to 4 bases, leaving 4 bases not matched to a gene. The CDR3, as DNA: TGCGCCAGCAGCCAGGACAGGGGGAGCACTGAAGCTTTCTTT. Its translation: CASSQDRGSTEAFF.

CDR3 DNA: TGCGCCAGCAGCCAAGCCCCGGGACAAACCTACGAGCAGTACGTC. Translated, it gives CASSQAPGQTYEQYV. The rearrangement links TRBV4-1 to TRBJ2-7, with a tentative D call TRBD1 (6 bases). Germline V lookup: CDR1 MGHRA, CDR2 YSYEKL. The V gene lost 1 base and the J gene lost 2 bases, with 12 bases spanning the gap. The CDR3 runs to 15 residues.

This clone was seen once. The J gene is TRBJ2-1, the V gene TRBV11-3, with 11 bases matching TRBD2. Germline V CDR1 and CDR2: SGHNT, YENEEA. The CDR3 is made up of 15 amino acids. With 5 bases clipped from V and 5 bases from J, the junction kept 5 bases outside the gene matches. The DNA of the CDR3 is TGTGCCAGCAGCCCCCAGGGACTAGCGGACAATGAGCAGTTCTTC. It specifies CASSPQGLADNEQFF.

This chain joins TRBV30 and TRBJ1-2, with D tentatively TRBD1 (6 bases). V lost 3 bases and J 0 bases, leaving 11 bases between the germline ends. Germline CDR1 and CDR2: GTSNPN and SVGIG (reference sequence). The CDR3 totals 14 residues. The CDR3 loop is CAWRARQANYGYTF. CDR3 DNA sequence: TGTGCCTGGAGGGCAAGACAGGCTAACTATGGCTACACCTTC.

This clone was picked up a small number of times. The rearrangement joins TRBV5-5 to TRBJ1-2, with 9 bases lining up with TRBD1. From germline, CDR1 is SGHKS and CDR2 YYEKEE (reference sequence). The junction had 8 bases not matched to a gene; V was cut back by 4 bases and J by 4 bases. The CDR3 covers 15 residues. In nucleotides, the CDR3 is TGTGCCAGCAGCCCAGGGGGGACAGGGCGCTATGGCTACACCTTC. Protein sequence: CASSPGGTGRYGYTF.

This clone appeared once. The genes are TRBV27 and TRBJ1-3, with a weak D call TRBD1 (6 bases). The CDR3 totals 16 residues. Trimming removed 6 bases at V and 0 bases at J, with 15 bases between. Germline CDR1 reads MNHEY; CDR2 reads SMNVEV (reference sequence). The CDR3 loop reads CASRRGGASSGNTIYF. The CDR3, as DNA: TGTGCCAGCAGGCGGGGGGGGGCCTCCTCTGGAAACACCATATATTTT.

This chain uses TRBV5-1 with TRBJ1-4, with D maybe TRBD1 (6 bases). The CDR3 contains 14 residues. Trimming took off 0 bases at V and 8 bases at J, with 11 bases between the two ends. The germline gives CDR1 SGHRS, CDR2 YFSETQ. The CDR3 DNA is TGCGCCAGCAGCTTGGAGGCAGGGGCGGAAAAACTGTTTTTT. Translating it yields CASSLEAGAEKLFF.

This chain joins TRBV5-1 and TRBJ2-2; D is unclear. The germline V gene has CDR1 SGHRS and CDR2 YFSETQ. This CDR3 is built from 14 residues. V gave up 0 bases and J gave up 9 bases, with 12 bases separating them. The CDR3 reads CASSLAGSSWELFF. CDR3 nucleotides: TGCGCCAGCAGCTTGGCCGGGTCCTCGTGGGAGCTGTTTTTT.

The rearrangement uses TRBV29-1 and TRBJ2-7; 9 nucleotides align to TRBD1. Germline V gives CDR1 SQVTM, CDR2 ANQGSEA. The CDR3 contains 13 residues. Trimming took 7 bases from V and 5 from J; bases not matched to a gene: 9. Here the CDR3 reads CSGLRGQGDEQYF. CDR3 nucleotide sequence: TGCAGCGGCTTAAGGGGACAGGGAGACGAGCAGTACTTC.

The V call is TRBV19, the J call TRBJ2-3; 12 nucleotides line up with TRBD2. V shed 6 bases and J 3 bases; nucleotides not matched to a gene: 4. This CDR3 has 15 amino acids. Per germline, CDR1 LNHDA and CDR2 SQIVND (reference sequence). As DNA, the CDR3 is TGTGCCAGTAGAGACCTAGCGGGGGGGACAGATACGCAGTATTTT. It encodes CASRDLAGGTDTQYF.

Comments on this clone: Since a much larger clone is just one base distant, this may be a read error. At the DNA level, this CDR3 is encoded by other sequences in the same sample as well. This sequence joins TRBV5-1 and TRBJ1-2; perhaps TRBD1 as D (5 bases). CDR1 is SGHRS, CDR2 YFSETQ, per germline. Trimming took 4 bases from V and 2 from J, leaving 9 bases between them. CDR3 length equals 13 residues. CDR3 loop: CASSPGGNYGYTF. The CDR3 nucleotides read TGCGCCAGCAGCCCCGGGGGAAACTATGGCTACACCTTC.

The genes are TRBV30 and TRBJ1-2, with D possibly being TRBD1 (5 bases). CDR1 is GTSNPN and CDR2 is SVGIG in the germline V gene (reference sequence). V lost 0 bases, J lost 2 bases, and 13 bases lay in between. This CDR3 contains 15 residues. The CDR3 bases are TGTGCCTGGAGTGTAGGCGGGGACCCGAACTATGGCTACACCTTC. Its protein product is CAWSVGGDPNYGYTF.

The CDR3 here is CASSGYVTSRVHNEQFF. The CDR3 DNA follows: TGCGCCAGCAGCGGATACGTTACTAGTCGGGTACACAATGAGCAGTTCTTC. This chain joins TRBV5-1 and TRBJ2-1; the D gene is possibly TRBD2 (5 bases). The V end lost 4 bases, the J end lost 5 bases, and 22 bases lay between the germline ends. The CDR3 totals 17 residues. Germline CDR1 is SGHRS and CDR2 is YFSETQ. Full variable domain (missing parts from reference TRBV5-1 and TRBJ2-1): KAGVTQTPRYLIKTRGQQVTLSCSPISGHRSVSWYQQTPGQGLQFLFEYFSETQRNKGNFPGRFSGRQFSNSRSEMNVSTLELGDSALYLCASSGYVTSRVHNEQFFGPGTRLTVL.

The chain links TRBV4-1 to TRBJ2-1; the D gene is possibly TRBD2 (6 bases). Trimming removed 0 bases from V and 8 bases from J, with 20 bases in between. Germline CDR1 and CDR2: MGHRA and YSYEKL. The CDR3 sequence is 17 residues long. As DNA, the CDR3 is TGCGCCAGCAGCCAAGATCGAGGAGGGGCTGTTGAGGATGAGCAGTTCTTC. Its protein product is CASSQDRGGAVEDEQFF.

The chain couples TRBV6-5 to TRBJ2-7, with unresolved D. Germline CDR1 and CDR2: MNHEY and SVGAGI. There are 12 residues in the CDR3. The ends were cut back, 4 bases at V and 12 bases at J, with 16 bases in the middle. Here the CDR3 reads CASSLTPPESYF. CDR3 DNA: TGTGCCAGCAGTTTAACACCCCCCGAATCGTACTTC.

In DNA form, the CDR3 reads TGTGCCAGTTTTTCCACCGGGACAGGGGGGAATCAGCCCCAGCATTTT. Encoded protein: CASFSTGTGGNQPQHF. The chain uses TRBV19 and TRBJ1-5; TRBD1 matches at 11 bases. Losses at the gene ends were 8 bases for V and 4 bases for J; bases not matched to a gene: 10. Germline V gene sequence: CDR1 LNHDA, CDR2 SQIVND (reference sequence). The CDR3 contains 16 residues.

This chain connects TRBV7-2 to TRBJ2-1; 10 bases are shared with TRBD1. Germline lookup yields CDR1 SGHTA and CDR2 FQGNSA. With V trimmed by 1 base and J by 6 bases, 6 bases remained unmatched. CDR3 length equals 16 residues. DNA for the CDR3: TGTGCCAGCAGCTTAGGACAGGGGGCCATTGGCAATGAGCAGTTCTTC. Translation gives CASSLGQGAIGNEQFF.

The rearrangement joins TRBV10-2 to TRBJ2-5, with TRBD1 matching 8 bases. The CDR3 covers 11 residues. Trimming cost V 10 bases and J 4 bases; bases outside gene matches: 2. Looked up from germline, CDR1 is WSHSY and CDR2 is SAAADI. CDR3: CATTGAETQYF. For the CDR3, the DNA is TGCGCCACGACAGGGGCAGAGACCCAGTACTTC.

The chain is built from TRBV5-8 and TRBJ2-1; TRBD1 matches at 8 bases. V was pared by 2 bases and J by 4 bases, with 5 bases of the junction left unmatched. Germline loops: CDR1 SGHTS, CDR2 YDEGEE. This CDR3 comprises 15 residues. The CDR3 DNA is TGTGCCAGCAGCTTCGGACAGGGACGATACAATGAGCAGTTCTTC. Translated: CASSFGQGRYNEQFF. Filled out from reference TRBV5-8 and TRBJ2-1, the complete variable domain reads EAGVTQSPTHLIKTRGQQATLRCSPISGHTSVYWYQQALGLGLQFLLWYDEGEERNRGNFPPRFSGRQFPNYSSELNVNALELEDSALYLCASSFGQGRYNEQFFGPGTRLTVL.

The chain links TRBV6-5 to TRBJ2-1, with a weak D call TRBD1 (6 bases). This CDR3 comprises 14 residues. Trimming pared 1 base from V and 3 bases from J, leaving 7 bases between. Germline assignment: CDR1 MNHEY and CDR2 SVGAGI. CDR3 bases: TGTGCCAGCAGTTACTTGACAGGCTACAATGAGCAGTTCTTC. This gives the protein CASSYLTGYNEQFF.